The present T cell receptor (beta chain) was sequenced within a study of T cells in Graves' hyperthyroidism and ophthalmopathy. Points from the study as a whole: Most thyroid clonotypes expanded above 0.001 were also detected in blood. Median prediction lead before ophthalmopathy onset was 6.5 to 7 months with the model.

TCR beta CDR3 region amplification was performed from RNA transcripts. The primer set for the first-round RT-PCR of the TCR CDR3 was HTBI. TCRdb redid the calling of the multiplex PCR reads with MiXCR, one entry per CDR3 protein. The sample has about 660,000 distinct CDR3 sequences, about 45% seen once. With regard to this clonotype: Its antigen is as yet unknown.

The CDR3 extends over 15 amino acids. Germline CDR1 DFQATT, CDR2 SNEGSKA (reference sequence). Trimming at V came to 3 bases and at J to 1 base, leaving 7 bases not matched to a gene. The J gene is TRBJ1-1, the V gene TRBV20-1; TRBD1 matches 8 bases. Sequencing was performed on peripheral blood or thyroid tissue (not recorded which). The TCR comes from an adult man with Graves' disease, either hyperthyroidism or ophthalmopathy (not recorded which). The CDR3 region is CSASVQGAGNTEAFF. CDR3 DNA: TGCAGTGCTAGTGTCCAGGGGGCGGGGAACACTGAAGCTTTCTTT.